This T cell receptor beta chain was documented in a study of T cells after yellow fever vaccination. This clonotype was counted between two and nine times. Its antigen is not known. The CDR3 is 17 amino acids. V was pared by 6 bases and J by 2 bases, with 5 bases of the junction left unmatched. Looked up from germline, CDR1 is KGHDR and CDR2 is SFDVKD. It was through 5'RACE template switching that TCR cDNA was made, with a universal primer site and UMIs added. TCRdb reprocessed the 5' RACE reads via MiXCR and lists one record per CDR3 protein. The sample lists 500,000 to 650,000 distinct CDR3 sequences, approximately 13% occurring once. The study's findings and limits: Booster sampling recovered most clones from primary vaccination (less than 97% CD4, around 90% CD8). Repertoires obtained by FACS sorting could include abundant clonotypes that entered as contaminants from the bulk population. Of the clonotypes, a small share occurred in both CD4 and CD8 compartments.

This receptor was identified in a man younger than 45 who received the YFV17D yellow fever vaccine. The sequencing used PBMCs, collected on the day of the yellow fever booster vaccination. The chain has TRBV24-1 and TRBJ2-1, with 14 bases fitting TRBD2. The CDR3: CATSLRLAGGTYNEQFF. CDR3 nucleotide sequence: TGTGCCACCAGTTTGAGACTAGCGGGAGGGACCTACAATGAGCAGTTCTTC.